This is a list of T cell receptor beta chains from one sample in a study of T cell changes during pregnancy in multiple sclerosis. Data came from immunoSEQ multiplex PCR; TCRdb stores just in-frame clones and leaves some out. Here the sample spans about 60,000 clones, almost 97% being singletons. Here the sequenced sample was CD8+ T cells from peripheral blood mononuclear cells, taken after pregnancy. The receptor source for this set is a female donor with multiple sclerosis, enrolled in a pregnancy study. Each CDR3 is given with its conserved first and last residue. D genes are given only for firm matches. Only some rows state a clone size, as once, few, many or a class for expanded clones.

CDR3aa,CDR3nt,d_gene,abundance,j_gene,v_gene
CASSLGRGQETQYF,TGTGCCAGCAGCTTAGGTAGGGGACAAGAGACCCAGTACTTC,NA,few,TRBJ2-5,TRBV13
CATSSETLTSGNTIYF,TGTGCCACATCCTCCGAGACATTGACCTCTGGAAACACCATATATTTT,NA,NA,TRBJ1-3,TRBV19
CASNQGTEAFF,TGTGCCAGCAACCAGGGCACTGAAGCTTTCTTT,NA,NA,TRBJ1-1,TRBV27
CASSSFRDGETQYF,TGTGCCAGCAGTTCGTTCAGGGATGGAGAGACCCAGTACTTC,NA,NA,TRBJ2-5,TRBV28
CASKRAGGGEQFF,TGTGCCAGCAAGCGAGCGGGAGGTGGCGAGCAGTTCTTC,TRBD2,NA,TRBJ2-1,TRBV9
CASSSLAGAGDTQYF,TGTGCCAGCAGCTCCCTAGCGGGAGCGGGAGATACGCAGTATTTT,TRBD2,NA,TRBJ2-3,TRBV7-3
CASSSYRDYGYTF,TGTGCCAGCAGCTCATACCGCGACTATGGCTACACCTTC,NA,NA,TRBJ1-2,TRBV4-2
CATRAVGGDTQYF,TGTGCCACCAGAGCGGTTGGTGGAGATACGCAGTATTTT,NA,NA,TRBJ2-3,TRBV15
CATRAGTGFAEQYF,TGTGCCACCAGGGCCGGGACAGGGTTCGCCGAGCAGTACTTC,TRBD1,NA,TRBJ2-7,TRBV10-3
CASSPTDSYEQYF,TGTGCCAGCTCGCCAACTGACTCCTACGAGCAGTACTTC,NA,NA,TRBJ2-7,TRBV18
CASSLGVLAEQYF,TGTGCCAGCAGTTTAGGGGTACTAGCGGAGCAGTACTTC,TRBD2,NA,TRBJ2-7,TRBV27
CASSVGTLDEDTQYF,TGTGCCAGCAGCGTCGGGACTCTCGACGAGGATACGCAGTATTTT,NA,NA,TRBJ2-3,TRBV9
CASSYRTSGNEQFF,TGTGCCAGCAGTTATAGGACTAGCGGCAATGAGCAGTTCTTC,TRBD2,NA,TRBJ2-1,TRBV27
CASSDGWGVDTGELFF,TGTGCCAGCAGCGATGGGTGGGGGGTGGACACCGGGGAGCTGTTTTTT,NA,once,TRBJ2-2,TRBV11-2
CASSHPIGRTHYSGNTIYF,TGCGCCAGCAGCCACCCCATAGGGAGGACTCATTACTCTGGAAACACCATATATTTT,NA,NA,TRBJ1-3,TRBV23-1
CASSLVGERRYEQYF,TGTGCCAGCAGCTTGGTCGGGGAGCGTAGGTACGAGCAGTACTTC,NA,once,TRBJ2-7,TRBV5-6